The entry below gives a single T cell receptor beta chain sequence along with its context. The sample originates from a study of blood T cell repertoires in COVID-19. CDR1 and CDR2 from the germline V gene are SQVTM and ANQGSEA. V was pared by 1 base and J by 5 bases, with 21 bases between. The CDR3 totals 17 residues. Profiling relied on immunoSEQ multiplex PCR, and the TCRdb table lists in-frame clones only, not all of them. The data show more than 95,000 clones, about nine tenths seen once. The chain is built from TRBV29-1 and TRBJ2-1; D is unclear. Sample: peripheral blood. The TCR originated in a human donor with active COVID-19. The donor label of this sample is uncertain. As DNA, the CDR3 is TGCAGCGTTGAAGCCGCGAGGCCCTCATCCCTTAACAATGAGCAGTTCTTC. Translated, it gives CSVEAARPSSLNNEQFF.